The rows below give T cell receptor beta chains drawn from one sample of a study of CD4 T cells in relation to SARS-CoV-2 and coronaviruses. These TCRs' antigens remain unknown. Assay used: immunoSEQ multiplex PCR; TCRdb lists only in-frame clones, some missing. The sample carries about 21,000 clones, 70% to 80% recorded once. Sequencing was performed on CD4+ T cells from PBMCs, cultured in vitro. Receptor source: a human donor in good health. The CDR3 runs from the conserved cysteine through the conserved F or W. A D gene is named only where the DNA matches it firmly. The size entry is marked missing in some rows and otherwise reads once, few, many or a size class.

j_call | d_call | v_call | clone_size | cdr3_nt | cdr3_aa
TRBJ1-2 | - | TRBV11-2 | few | TGTGCCAGCAGTCGCCAATCCAACTATGGCTACACCTTC | CASSRQSNYGYTF
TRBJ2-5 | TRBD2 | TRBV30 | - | TGTGCCTGGAGTGTACTAGCGGGAAGGCAAGAGACCCAGTACTTC | CAWSVLAGRQETQYF
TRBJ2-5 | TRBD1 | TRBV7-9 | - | TGTGCCAGCAGCTTCGGGGGACAGGAGTTCGCGACCCAGTACTTC | CASSFGGQEFATQYF
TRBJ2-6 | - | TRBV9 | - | TGTGCCAGCAGCGTAGCTGACAGGTTCTACTCTGGGGCCAACGTCCTGACTTTC | CASSVADRFYSGANVLTF
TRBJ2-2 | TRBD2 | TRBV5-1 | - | TGCGCCAGCAGTACCACTAGCGGCGGCACCGGGGAGCTGTTTTTT | CASSTTSGGTGELFF
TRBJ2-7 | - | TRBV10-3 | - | TGTGCCATCAGTGAGTCTGACTGGGTCTACGAGCAGTACTTC | CAISESDWVYEQYF
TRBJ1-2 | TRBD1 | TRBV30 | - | TGTGCCTGGTCGACAGGGTTGTATGGCTACACCTTC | CAWSTGLYGYTF
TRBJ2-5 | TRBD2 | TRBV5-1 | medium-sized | TGCGCCAGCAGCTTGGGTTTGCTAGCGGAGACCCTAGAGACCCAGTACTTC | CASSLGLLAETLETQYF
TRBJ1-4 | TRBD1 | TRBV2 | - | TGTGCCAGCAACCGGGACAGGGAGAGTGAAAAACTGTTTTTT | CASNRDRESEKLFF
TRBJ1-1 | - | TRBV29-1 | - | TGCAGCGTTGAAGATATAGCAGGAAAAACTGAAGCTTTCTTT | CSVEDIAGKTEAFF
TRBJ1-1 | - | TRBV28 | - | TGTGCCAGCACTACTAATGGGGGGAGGACTGAAGCTTTCTTT | CASTTNGGRTEAFF
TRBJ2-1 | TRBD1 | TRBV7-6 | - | TGTGCCAGCAGCTTTCTCATGGGACAGGGGCTCTACAATGAGCAGTTCTTC | CASSFLMGQGLYNEQFF
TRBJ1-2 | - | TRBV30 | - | TGTGCCTGGACCAACCGACAGGAGATGGTCTATGGCTACACCTTC | CAWTNRQEMVYGYTF
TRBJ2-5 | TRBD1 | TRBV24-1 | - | TGTGCCACCATGGACAGGGGGCATCAAGAGACCCAGTACTTC | CATMDRGHQETQYF
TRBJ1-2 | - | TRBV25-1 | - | TGTGCCAGCAGTCCCGCCACGGGGGATTACGGCTACACCTTC | CASSPATGDYGYTF
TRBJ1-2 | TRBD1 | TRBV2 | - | TGTGCCAGCAGCCTCAGACAATTCGGGACAGGGGGTCCTTACACCTTC | CASSLRQFGTGGPYTF
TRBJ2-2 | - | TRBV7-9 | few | TGTGCCAGCAGCTTAAAGGGGTCGGACACCGGGGAGCTGTTTTTT | CASSLKGSDTGELFF
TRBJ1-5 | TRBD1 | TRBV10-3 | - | TGTGCCATCAGCCCCGGGACAGTCAATCAGCCCCAGCATTTT | CAISPGTVNQPQHF
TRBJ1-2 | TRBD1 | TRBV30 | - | TGTGCCTGGGATAGGGACAGGGGTTTAGATGGCTACACCTTC | CAWDRDRGLDGYTF
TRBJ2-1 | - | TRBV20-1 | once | TGCAGTGCGTCCAGATACAATGAGCAGTTCTTC | CSASRYNEQFF
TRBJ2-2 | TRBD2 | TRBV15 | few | TGTGCCACCAGCAGAGATTTGGGGGGGCTAGCGGGAGCCGGGGAGCTGTTTTTT | CATSRDLGGLAGAGELFF
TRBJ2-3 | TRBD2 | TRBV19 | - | TGTGCCAGTAGCCATGGACTAGCGGGAGACGCAGATACGCAGTATTTT | CASSHGLAGDADTQYF
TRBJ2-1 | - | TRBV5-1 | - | TGCGCCAGCAGTATCCCTACACCCTACAATGAGCAGTTCTTC | CASSIPTPYNEQFF
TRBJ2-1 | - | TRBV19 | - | TGTGCCAGTAGTATAGATTTTGGAGAAAGGCAGTTCTTC | CASSIDFGERQFF
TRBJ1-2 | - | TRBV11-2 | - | TGTGCCAGCAGCTTAGCTGGGTTGGGGCGGAACTATGGCTACACCTTC | CASSLAGLGRNYGYTF
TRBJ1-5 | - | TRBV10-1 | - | TGCGCCAGCAGTGAGTCAATAGGCCAGGGAGGAGAGCCCCAGCATTTT | CASSESIGQGGEPQHF
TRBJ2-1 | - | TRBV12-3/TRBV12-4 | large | TGTGCCAGCGGACAGTACAATGAGCAGTTCTTC | CASGQYNEQFF
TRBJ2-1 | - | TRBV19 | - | TGTGCCAGTACGCAGATACAGGGCAATGAGCAGTTCTTC | CASTQIQGNEQFF
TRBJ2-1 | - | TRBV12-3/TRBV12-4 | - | TGTGCCAGCCGACGTAGCGATGAGCAGTTCTTC | CASRRSDEQFF
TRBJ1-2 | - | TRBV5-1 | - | TGCGCCAGCAGCCCCCGCAACTATGGCTACACCTTC | CASSPRNYGYTF
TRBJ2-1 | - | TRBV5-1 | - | TGCGCCAGCAGCTTGCAACAGGGCACCTACAATGAGCAGTTCTTC | CASSLQQGTYNEQFF
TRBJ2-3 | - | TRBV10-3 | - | TGTGCCATCAGTGGAGGCGGGATGGGCACAGATACGCAGTATTTT | CAISGGGMGTDTQYF
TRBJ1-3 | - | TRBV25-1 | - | TGTGCCAGCAGGGAAACAGGGACCTCTTACGGAAACACCATATATTTT | CASRETGTSYGNTIYF
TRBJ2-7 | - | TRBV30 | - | TGTGCCTGGAGCGTTAGAACATGGGGGGCACGCGAGCAGTACTTC | CAWSVRTWGAREQYF
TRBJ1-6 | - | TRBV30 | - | TGTGCCTGGACTTATATCCGGGATAATTCACCCCTCCACTTT | CAWTYIRDNSPLHF
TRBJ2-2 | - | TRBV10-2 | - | TGCGCCAGCAGACCCGGGACACCGACCGGGGAGCTGTTTTTT | CASRPGTPTGELFF
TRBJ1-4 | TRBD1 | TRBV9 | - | TGTGCCAGCAGCGTAGCTGGTAACAGGGGTGAAAAACTGTTTTTT | CASSVAGNRGEKLFF
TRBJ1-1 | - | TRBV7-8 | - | TGTGCCAGCAGTTCTCGGGCAGGGGCCATGGGGATGTGGAACACTGAAGCTTTCTTT | CASSSRAGAMGMWNTEAFF
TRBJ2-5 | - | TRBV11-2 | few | TGTGCCAGCAGCTCAGAGGAGGGGGAGACCCAGTACTTC | CASSSEEGETQYF
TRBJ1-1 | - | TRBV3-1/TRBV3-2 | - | TGTGCCAGCAGCCAATCCGGGCCTCTGACCGCTTTCTTT | CASSQSGPLTAFF
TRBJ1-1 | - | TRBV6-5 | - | TGTGCCACCCGATCTATCATGAACACTGAAGCTTTCTTT | CATRSIMNTEAFF
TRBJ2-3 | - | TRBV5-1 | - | TGCGCCAGCAGCTTGGAGGGGCGGTCCGGCACAGATACGCAGTATTTT | CASSLEGRSGTDTQYF
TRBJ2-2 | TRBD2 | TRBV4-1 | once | TGCGCCAGCAGCCAAGTTAGCGGGAGTGGGGCCGGGGAGCTGTTTTTT | CASSQVSGSGAGELFF
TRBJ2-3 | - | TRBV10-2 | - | TGCGCCAGCAGTGAGTCGATCGCGTCAACGCAGTATTTT | CASSESIASTQYF
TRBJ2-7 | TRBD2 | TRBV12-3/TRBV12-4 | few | TGTGCCAGACCCGGGGGGAACCACGAGCAGTACTTC | CARPGGNHEQYF